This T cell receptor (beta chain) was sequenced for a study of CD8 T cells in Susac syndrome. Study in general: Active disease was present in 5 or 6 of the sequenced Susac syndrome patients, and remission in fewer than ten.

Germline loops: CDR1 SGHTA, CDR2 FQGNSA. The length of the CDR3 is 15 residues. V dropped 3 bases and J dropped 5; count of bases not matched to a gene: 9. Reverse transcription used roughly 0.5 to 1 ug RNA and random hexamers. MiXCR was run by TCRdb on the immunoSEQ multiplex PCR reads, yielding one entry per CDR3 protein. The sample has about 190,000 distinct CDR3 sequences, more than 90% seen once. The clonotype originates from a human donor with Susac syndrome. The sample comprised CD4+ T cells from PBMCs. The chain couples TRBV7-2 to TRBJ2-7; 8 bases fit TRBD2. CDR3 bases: TGTGCCAGCAGCTTCTTGGCGGGGGGTTTACACGAGCAGTACTTC. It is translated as CASSFLAGGLHEQYF.